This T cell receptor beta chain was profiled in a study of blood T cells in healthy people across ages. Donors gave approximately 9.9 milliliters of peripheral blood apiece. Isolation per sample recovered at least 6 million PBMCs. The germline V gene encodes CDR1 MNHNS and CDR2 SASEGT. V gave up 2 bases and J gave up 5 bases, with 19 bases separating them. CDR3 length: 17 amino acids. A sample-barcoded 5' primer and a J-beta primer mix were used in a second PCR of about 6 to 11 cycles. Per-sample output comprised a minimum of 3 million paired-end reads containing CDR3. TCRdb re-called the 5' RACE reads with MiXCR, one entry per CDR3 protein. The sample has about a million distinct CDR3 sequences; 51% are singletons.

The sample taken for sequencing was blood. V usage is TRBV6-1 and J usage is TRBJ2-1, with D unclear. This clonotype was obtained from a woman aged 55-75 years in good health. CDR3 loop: CASSELGRVAGNNEQFF. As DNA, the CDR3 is TGTGCCAGCAGTGAATTGGGTCGGGTGGCAGGTAACAATGAGCAGTTCTTC.